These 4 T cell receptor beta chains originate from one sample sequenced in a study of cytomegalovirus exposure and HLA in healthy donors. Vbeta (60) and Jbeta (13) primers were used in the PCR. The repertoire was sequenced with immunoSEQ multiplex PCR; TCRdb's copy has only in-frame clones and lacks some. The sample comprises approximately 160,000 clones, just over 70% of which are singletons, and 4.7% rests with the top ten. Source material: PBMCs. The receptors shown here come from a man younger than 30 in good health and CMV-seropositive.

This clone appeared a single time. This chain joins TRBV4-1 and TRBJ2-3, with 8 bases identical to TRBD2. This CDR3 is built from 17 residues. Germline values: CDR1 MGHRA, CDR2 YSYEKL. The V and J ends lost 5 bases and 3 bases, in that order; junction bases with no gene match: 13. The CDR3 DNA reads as TGCGCCAGCAGCGGAAGCTGGCGGGGGGCAGGAACAGATACGCAGTATTTT. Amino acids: CASSGSWRGAGTDTQYF.

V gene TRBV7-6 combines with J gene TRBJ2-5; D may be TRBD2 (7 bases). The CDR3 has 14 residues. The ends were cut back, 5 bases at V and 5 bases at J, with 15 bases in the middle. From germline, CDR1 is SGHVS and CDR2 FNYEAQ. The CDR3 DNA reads TGTGCCAGCAGCCATGCGGGGGCTCGCGAGACCCAGTACTTC. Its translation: CASSHAGARETQYF.

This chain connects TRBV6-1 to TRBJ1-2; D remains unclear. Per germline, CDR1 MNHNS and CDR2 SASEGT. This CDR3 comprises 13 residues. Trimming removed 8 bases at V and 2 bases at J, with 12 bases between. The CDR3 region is CASAAAGNYGYTF. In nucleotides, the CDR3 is TGTGCCAGCGCAGCGGCCGGGAACTATGGCTACACCTTC.

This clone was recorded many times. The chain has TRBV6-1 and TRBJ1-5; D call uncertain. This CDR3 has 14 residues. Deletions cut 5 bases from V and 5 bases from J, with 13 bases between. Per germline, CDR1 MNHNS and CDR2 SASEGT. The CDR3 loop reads CASSQTVLYQPQHF. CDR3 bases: TGTGCCAGCAGTCAAACAGTATTATATCAGCCCCAGCATTTT.